This T cell receptor beta chain was profiled in a study of T cells in localized non-small cell lung cancer. Findings and caveats of the study: Appearing in adjacent lung were a median roughly 59 of the top 100 tumor clones. Heterogeneity stays possible, as sequencing covered only one tumor region. Maximal T cell clonality occurred in uninvolved adjacent lung, with tumor ranking below it.

CDR3 length: 15 amino acids. The trim removed 1 base at V and 3 bases at J, leaving 4 bases unmatched. Germline assignment: CDR1 SGHAT and CDR2 FQNNGV. Using immunoSEQ multiplex PCR, the repertoire was profiled, and TCRdb retains in-frame clones only, with some absent. The sample lists about 74,000 clones; 70% to 85% were seen once. Turning to this clone: The antigen is not known.

The clonotype was recovered from an older female donor with stage I lung adenocarcinoma. The sequenced sample was peripheral blood, obtained before any cancer treatment. This chain joins TRBV11-2 and TRBJ2-7; 9 bases match TRBD2. The CDR3 coding sequence is TGTGCCAGCAGCTTAGGACTAGCGGCGGGCTACGAGCAGTACTTC. Encoded protein: CASSLGLAAGYEQYF.